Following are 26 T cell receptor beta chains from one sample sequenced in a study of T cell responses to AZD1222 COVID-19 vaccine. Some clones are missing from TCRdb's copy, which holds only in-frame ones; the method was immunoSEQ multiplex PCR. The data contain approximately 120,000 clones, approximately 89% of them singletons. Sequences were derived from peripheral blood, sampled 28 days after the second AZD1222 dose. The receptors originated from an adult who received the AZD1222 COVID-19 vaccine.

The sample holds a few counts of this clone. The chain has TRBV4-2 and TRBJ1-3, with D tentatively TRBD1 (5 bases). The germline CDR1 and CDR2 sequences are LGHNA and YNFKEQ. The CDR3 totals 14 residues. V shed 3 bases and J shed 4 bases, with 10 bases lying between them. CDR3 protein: CASSQQGLGNTIYF. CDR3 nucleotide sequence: TGTGCCAGCAGCCAGCAGGGTTTGGGAAACACCATATATTTT.

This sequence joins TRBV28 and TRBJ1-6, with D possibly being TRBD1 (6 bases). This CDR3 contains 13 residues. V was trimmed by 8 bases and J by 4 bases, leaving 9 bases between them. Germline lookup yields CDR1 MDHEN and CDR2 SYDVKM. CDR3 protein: CASGGQYNSPLHF. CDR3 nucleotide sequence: TGTGCCAGCGGAGGACAGTATAATTCACCCCTCCACTTT.

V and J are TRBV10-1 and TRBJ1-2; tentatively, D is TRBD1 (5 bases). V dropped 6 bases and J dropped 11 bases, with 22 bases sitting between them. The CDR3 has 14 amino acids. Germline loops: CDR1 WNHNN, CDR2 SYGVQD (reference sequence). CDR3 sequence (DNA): TGCGCCAGCAGCGCCCAAGTTGCCGGATGGGGGTACACCTTC. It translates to CASSAQVAGWGYTF.

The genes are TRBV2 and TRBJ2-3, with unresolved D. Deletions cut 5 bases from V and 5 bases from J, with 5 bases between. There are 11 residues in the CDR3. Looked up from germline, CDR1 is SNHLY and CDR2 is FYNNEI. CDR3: CASSTQDTQYF. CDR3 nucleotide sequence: TGTGCCAGCAGTACACAAGATACGCAGTATTTT.

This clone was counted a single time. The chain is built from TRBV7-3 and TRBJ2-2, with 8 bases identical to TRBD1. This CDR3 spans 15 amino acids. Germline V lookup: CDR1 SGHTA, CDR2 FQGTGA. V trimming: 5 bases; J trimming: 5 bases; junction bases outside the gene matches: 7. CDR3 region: CASSTGQGGTGELFF. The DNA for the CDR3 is TGTGCCAGCAGCACCGGACAGGGAGGAACCGGGGAGCTGTTTTTT.

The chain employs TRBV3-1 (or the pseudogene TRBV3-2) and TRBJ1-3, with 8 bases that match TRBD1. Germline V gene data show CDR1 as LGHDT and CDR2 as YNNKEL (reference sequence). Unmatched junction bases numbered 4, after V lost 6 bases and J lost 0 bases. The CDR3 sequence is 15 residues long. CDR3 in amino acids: CASSQGAFSGNTIYF. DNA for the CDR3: TGTGCCAGCAGTCAGGGGGCGTTCTCTGGAAACACCATATATTTT.

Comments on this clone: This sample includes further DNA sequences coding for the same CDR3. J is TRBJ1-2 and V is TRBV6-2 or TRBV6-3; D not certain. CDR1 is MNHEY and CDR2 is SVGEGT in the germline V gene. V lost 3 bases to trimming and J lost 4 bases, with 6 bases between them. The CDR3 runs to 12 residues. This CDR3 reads CASSYSSYGYTF. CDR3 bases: TGTGCCAGCAGTTATTCCAGCTATGGCTACACCTTC.

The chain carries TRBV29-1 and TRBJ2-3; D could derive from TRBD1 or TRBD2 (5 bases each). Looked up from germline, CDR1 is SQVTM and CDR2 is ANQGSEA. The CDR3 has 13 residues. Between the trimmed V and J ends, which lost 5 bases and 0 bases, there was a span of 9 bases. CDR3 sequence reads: CSVLGASTDTQYF. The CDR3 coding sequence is TGCAGCGTTCTCGGGGCTAGCACAGATACGCAGTATTTT.

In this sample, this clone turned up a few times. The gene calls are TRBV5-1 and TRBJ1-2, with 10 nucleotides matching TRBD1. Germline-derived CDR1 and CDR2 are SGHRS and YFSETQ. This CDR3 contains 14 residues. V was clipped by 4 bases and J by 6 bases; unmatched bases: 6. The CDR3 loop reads CASSGETGGNGYTF. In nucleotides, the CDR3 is TGCGCCAGCAGCGGGGAGACAGGGGGCAATGGCTACACCTTC.

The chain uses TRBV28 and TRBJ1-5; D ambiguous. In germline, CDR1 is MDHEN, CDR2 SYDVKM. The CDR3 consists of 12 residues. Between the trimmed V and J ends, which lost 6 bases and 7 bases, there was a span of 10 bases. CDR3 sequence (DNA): TGTGCCAGCAGCCTGGTGCGGCAGCCCCAGCATTTT. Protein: CASSLVRQPQHF. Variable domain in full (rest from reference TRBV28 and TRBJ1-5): DVKVTQSSRYLVKRTGEKVFLECVQDMDHENMFWYRQDPGLGLRLIYFSYDVKMKEKGDIPEGYSVSREKKERFSLILESASTNQTSMYLCASSLVRQPQHFGDGTRLSIL.

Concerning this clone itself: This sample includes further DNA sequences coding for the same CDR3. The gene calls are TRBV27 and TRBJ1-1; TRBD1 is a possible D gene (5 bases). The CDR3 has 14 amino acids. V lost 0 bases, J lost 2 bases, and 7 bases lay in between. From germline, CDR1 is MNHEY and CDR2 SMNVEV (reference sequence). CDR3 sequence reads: CASSLSGGNTEAFF. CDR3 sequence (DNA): TGTGCCAGCAGTTTATCTGGGGGAAACACTGAAGCTTTCTTT.

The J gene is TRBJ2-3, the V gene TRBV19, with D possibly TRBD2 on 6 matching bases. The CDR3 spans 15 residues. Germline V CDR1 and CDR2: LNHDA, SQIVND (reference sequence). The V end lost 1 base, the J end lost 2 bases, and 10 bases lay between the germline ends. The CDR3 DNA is TGTGCCAGTAGTATAGCTGGGGGGTACACAGATACGCAGTATTTT. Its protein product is CASSIAGGYTDTQYF.

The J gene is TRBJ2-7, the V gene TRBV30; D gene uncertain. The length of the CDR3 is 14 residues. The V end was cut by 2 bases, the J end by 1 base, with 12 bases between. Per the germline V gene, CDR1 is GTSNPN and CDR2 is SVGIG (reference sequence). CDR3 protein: CAWSILDRSYEQYF. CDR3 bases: TGTGCCTGGAGTATATTGGACCGGTCCTACGAGCAGTACTTC. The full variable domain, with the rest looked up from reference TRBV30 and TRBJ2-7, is SQTIHQWPATLVQPVGSPLSLECTVEGTSNPNLYWYRQAAGRGLQLLFYSVGIGQISSEVPQNLSASRPQDRQFILSSKKLLLSDSGFYLCAWSILDRSYEQYFGPGTRLTVT.

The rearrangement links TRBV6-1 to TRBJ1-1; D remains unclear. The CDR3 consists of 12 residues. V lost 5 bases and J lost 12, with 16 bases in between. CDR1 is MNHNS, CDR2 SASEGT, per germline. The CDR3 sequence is CASSPPGWWTFF. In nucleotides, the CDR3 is TGTGCCAGCAGTCCACCCGGCTGGTGGACTTTCTTT.

CDR3 nucleotides: TGTGCCAGCAGCCCCGATGCGGGCTCCTACAATGAGCAGTTCTTC. The encoded protein is CASSPDAGSYNEQFF. The V call is TRBV3-1 (or the pseudogene TRBV3-2), the J call TRBJ2-1; D possibly corresponds to TRBD2 (5 bases). The CDR3 sequence is 15 residues long. Germline-derived CDR1 and CDR2 are LGHDT and YNNKEL (reference sequence). Trimming shortened V by 4 bases and J by 0 bases, and 10 bases separated the two germline ends.

In DNA form, the CDR3 reads TGTGCCGCCAACAGGGGCGGAAACAATGAGCAGTTCTTC. Translated, it gives CAANRGGNNEQFF. The chain carries TRBV24-1 and TRBJ2-1; TRBD1 matches 7 bases. The CDR3 has 13 residues. The V segment lost 12 bases and the J segment 5 bases; nucleotides outside the gene matches: 9. Per germline, CDR1 KGHDR and CDR2 SFDVKD.

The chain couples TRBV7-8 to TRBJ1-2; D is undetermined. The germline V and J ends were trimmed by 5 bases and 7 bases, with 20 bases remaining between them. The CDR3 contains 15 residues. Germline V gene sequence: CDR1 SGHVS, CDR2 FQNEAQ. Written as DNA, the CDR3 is TGTGCCAGCAGCCCGGATCACTTCATGTCAGGTGGCTACACCTTC. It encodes CASSPDHFMSGGYTF.

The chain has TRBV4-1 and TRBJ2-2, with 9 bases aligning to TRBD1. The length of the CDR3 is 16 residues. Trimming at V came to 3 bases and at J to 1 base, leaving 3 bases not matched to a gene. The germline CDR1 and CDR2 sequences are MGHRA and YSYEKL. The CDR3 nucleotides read TGCGCCAGCAGCCATGTGGGACAGGGGAACACCGGGGAGCTGTTTTTT. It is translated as CASSHVGQGNTGELFF.

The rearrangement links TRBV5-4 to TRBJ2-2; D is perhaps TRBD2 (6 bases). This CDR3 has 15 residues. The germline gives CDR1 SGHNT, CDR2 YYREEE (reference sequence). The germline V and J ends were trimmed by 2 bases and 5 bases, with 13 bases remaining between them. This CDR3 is CASSFTSLRTGELFF. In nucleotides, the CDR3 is TGTGCCAGCAGCTTCACTAGCCTGAGGACCGGGGAGCTGTTTTTT.

The chain's CDR3 is CAWKVETDQNIQYF. CDR3 DNA sequence: TGTGCCTGGAAAGTGGAGACAGACCAAAACATTCAGTACTTC. V gene TRBV30 combines with J gene TRBJ2-4, with D maybe TRBD1 (5 bases). The CDR3 length is 14 residues. V was cut by 4 bases and J by 5 bases, with 15 bases left in between. CDR1 is GTSNPN and CDR2 is SVGIG in the germline V gene (reference sequence).

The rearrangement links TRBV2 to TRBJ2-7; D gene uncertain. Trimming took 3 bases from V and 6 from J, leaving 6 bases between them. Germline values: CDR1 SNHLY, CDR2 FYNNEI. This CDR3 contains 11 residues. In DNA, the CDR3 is TGTGCCAGCAGTGACGATTTCGAGCAGTACTTC. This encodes CASSDDFEQYF.

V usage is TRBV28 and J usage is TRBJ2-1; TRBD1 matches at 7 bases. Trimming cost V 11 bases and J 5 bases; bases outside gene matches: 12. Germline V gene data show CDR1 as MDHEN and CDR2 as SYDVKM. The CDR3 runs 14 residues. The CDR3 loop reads CAGSSGQTHNEQFF. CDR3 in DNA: TGTGCCGGATCCTCGGGACAGACCCACAATGAGCAGTTCTTC.

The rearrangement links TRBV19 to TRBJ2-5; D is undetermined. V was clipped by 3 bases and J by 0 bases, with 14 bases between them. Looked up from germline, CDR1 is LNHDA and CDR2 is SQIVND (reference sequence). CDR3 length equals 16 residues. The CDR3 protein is CASSIVVGQYQETQYF. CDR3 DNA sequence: TGTGCCAGTAGTATTGTCGTTGGCCAGTACCAAGAGACCCAGTACTTC. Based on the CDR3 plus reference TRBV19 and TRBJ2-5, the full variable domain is DGGITQSPKYLFRKEGQNVTLSCEQNLNHDAMYWYRQDPGQGLRLIYYSQIVNDFQKGDIAEGYSVSREKKESFPLTVTSAQKNPTAFYLCASSIVVGQYQETQYFGPGTRLLVL.

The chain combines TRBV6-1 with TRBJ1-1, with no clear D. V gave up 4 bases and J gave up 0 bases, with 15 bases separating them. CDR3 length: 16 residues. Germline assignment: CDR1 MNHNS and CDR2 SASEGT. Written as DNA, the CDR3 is TGTGCCAGCAGTGTACTCGATTCGCCTGTGAACACTGAAGCTTTCTTT. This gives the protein CASSVLDSPVNTEAFF.

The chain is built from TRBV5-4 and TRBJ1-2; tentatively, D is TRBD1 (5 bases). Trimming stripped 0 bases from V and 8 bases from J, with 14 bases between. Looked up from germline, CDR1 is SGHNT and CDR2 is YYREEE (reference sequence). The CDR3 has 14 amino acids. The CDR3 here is CASSLVGVPGGYTF. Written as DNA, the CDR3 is TGTGCCAGCAGCTTGGTGGGGGTCCCAGGGGGCTACACCTTC.

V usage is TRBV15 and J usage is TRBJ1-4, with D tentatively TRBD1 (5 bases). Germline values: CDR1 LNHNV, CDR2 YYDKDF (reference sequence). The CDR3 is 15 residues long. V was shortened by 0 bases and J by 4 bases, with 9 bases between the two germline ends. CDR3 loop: CATSRDGADNEKLFF. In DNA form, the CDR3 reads TGTGCCACCAGCAGAGATGGGGCAGATAATGAAAAACTGTTTTTT.